This T cell receptor beta chain was found in a study of molecular identifiers for immune sequencing clone quantification. Sorting defined naive CD8 T cells as CD8+CD4-CCR7+CD45RA+. There are a few counts of this clonotype. Previously described methods with listed TCR primers produced the bulk TCR libraries. TCRdb reprocessed the PCR reads with MiXCR, giving one entry per CDR3 protein. This table has about half a million distinct CDR3 sequences, about 22% appearing once. Looked up from germline, CDR1 is PRHDT and CDR2 is FYEKMQ (reference sequence). Trimming cost V 2 bases and J 1 base, with 14 bases left between them. The CDR3 sequence is 16 residues long.

This chain connects TRBV13 to TRBJ2-5; D might be TRBD1 (5 bases). This TCR came from a human donor in good health. Some libraries in this study had Jurkat cell RNA spiked in. The source material was naive CD8+ T cells from blood, with Jurkat cell RNA spiked in. Subset specified: FACS-sorted CD8+CD4-CCR7+CD45RA+ naive T cells. CDR3 DNA: TGTGCCAGCAGCTTACAGGGTTATGTTCTCCAAGAGACCCAGTACTTC. Translating gives CASSLQGYVLQETQYF.